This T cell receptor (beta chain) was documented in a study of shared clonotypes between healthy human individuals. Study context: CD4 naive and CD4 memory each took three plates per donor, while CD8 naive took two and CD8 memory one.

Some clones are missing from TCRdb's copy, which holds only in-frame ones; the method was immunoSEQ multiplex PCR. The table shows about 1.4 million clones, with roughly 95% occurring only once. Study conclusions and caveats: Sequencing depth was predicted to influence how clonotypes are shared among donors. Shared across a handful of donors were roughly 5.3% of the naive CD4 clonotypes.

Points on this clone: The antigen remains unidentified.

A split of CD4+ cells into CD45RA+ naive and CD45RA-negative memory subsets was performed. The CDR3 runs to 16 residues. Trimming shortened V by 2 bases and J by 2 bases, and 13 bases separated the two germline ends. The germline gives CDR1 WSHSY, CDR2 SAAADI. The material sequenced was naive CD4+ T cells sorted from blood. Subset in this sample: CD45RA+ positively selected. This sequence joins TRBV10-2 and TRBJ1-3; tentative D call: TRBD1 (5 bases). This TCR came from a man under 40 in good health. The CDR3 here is CASSELGLGAGNTIYF. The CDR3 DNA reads TGCGCCAGCAGTGAGCTAGGTTTGGGGGCTGGAAACACCATATATTTT.